Listed below are T cell receptor beta chains from one sample, sequenced in a study of T-cell reconstitution after alpha-beta-depleted transplantation in children. TCRdb processed the PCR reads anew with MiXCR; each CDR3 protein has one entry. The sample lists some 590,000 distinct CDR3 sequences; about 10% were seen once. Source: PBMCs from the stem cell graft donor, taken from the stem cell graft. Receptor source: a human donor who donated a stem cell graft to a child with acute myeloid leukemia. The CDR3 runs from the conserved cysteine through the conserved F or W. A D gene is named only where the DNA matches it firmly. Clone size is not always given. Where it is, it says once, few, many or a class for expanded clones.

clone_size	v_call	d_call	j_call	cdr3_nt	cdr3_aa
-	TRBV7-2	-	TRBJ2-1	TGTGCCAGCGGGGCGGGAACTTCCTACAATGAGCAGTTCTTC	CASGAGTSYNEQFF
few	TRBV5-1	-	TRBJ2-7	TGCGCCAGCAGCAGGGAGAACTACGAGCAGTACTTC	CASSRENYEQYF
many	TRBV20-1	-	TRBJ1-6	TGCAGTGCTAGACTGTCCGATTACTTAGATTCACCCCTCCACTTT	CSARLSDYLDSPLHF
few	TRBV7-9	TRBD2	TRBJ2-7	TGTGCCAGCAGCCTTACCGGGACTATCTACGAGCAGTACTTC	CASSLTGTIYEQYF
few	TRBV5-1	TRBD2	TRBJ2-1	TGCGCCAGCAGCTCTGCCGGGACCCGGGGGGGGAGCTATGAGCAGTTCTTC	CASSSAGTRGGSYEQFF
-	TRBV6-5	-	TRBJ2-7	TGTGCCAGCAGTTACGACAGCAAGCCCTACGAGCAGTACTTC	CASSYDSKPYEQYF
-	TRBV12-3/TRBV12-4	-	TRBJ1-1	TGTGCCAGCAGTTTGCGGCAGGGAGTAGCTTTCTTT	CASSLRQGVAFF
-	TRBV12-3/TRBV12-4	-	TRBJ1-1	TGTGCCAGCAGTTTAGTGCGGGGTGGCACTGAAGCTTTCTTT	CASSLVRGGTEAFF
many	TRBV7-2	TRBD1	TRBJ1-3	TGTGCCAGCAGCTTAGAAACAGGGGGCCAGAACACCATATATTTT	CASSLETGGQNTIYF
-	TRBV5-6	-	TRBJ1-3	TGTGCCAGCAGCTCTCGGACAGTGATCTCTGGAAACACCATATATTTT	CASSSRTVISGNTIYF
-	TRBV29-1	-	TRBJ1-3	TGCACAATACGGGACTCTGGAAACACCATATATTTT	CTIRDSGNTIYF
-	TRBV7-2	TRBD2	TRBJ2-1	TGTGCCAGCAGCTTGTTTCCTAGCGCGGGAGGCCCTGCTGAGCAGTTCTTC	CASSLFPSAGGPAEQFF
once	TRBV18	TRBD1	TRBJ2-1	TGTGCCAGCTCACCCCCTACCGGGACAGGGGGACACAATGAGCAGTTCTTC	CASSPPTGTGGHNEQFF
-	TRBV20-1	TRBD2	TRBJ2-7	TGCAGTGCGGGAGCGGGAGGGCCCTACGAGCAGTACTTC	CSAGAGGPYEQYF
few	TRBV14	-	TRBJ2-5	TGTGCCAGCAGCCAAGAAGGGGCGACCCAGTACTTC	CASSQEGATQYF
many	TRBV5-5	TRBD1	TRBJ2-5	TGTGCCAGCAGCCAAACCCCGGGACAGGGGGCGGAGACCCAGTACTTC	CASSQTPGQGAETQYF
-	TRBV5-5	TRBD1	TRBJ1-2	TGTGCCAGCAGCTTGGGGGACAGCCCTAACTATGGCTACACCTTC	CASSLGDSPNYGYTF
few	TRBV11-3	-	TRBJ2-3	TGTGCCAGCAGCTTAGATCGAGAGGGCCTCCAGTATTTT	CASSLDREGLQYF
many	TRBV5-1	-	TRBJ2-7	TGCGCCAGCAGGCCCTGGGCAGGGATGGACGAGCAGTACTTC	CASRPWAGMDEQYF
-	TRBV30	TRBD2	TRBJ2-7	TGTGCCTCAAAAGCGGGAGATCTCTACGAGCAGTACTTC	CASKAGDLYEQYF
few	TRBV4-2	-	TRBJ1-1	TGTGCCAGCAGCCAAGAAGGGGGGATGAACACTGAAGCTTTCTTT	CASSQEGGMNTEAFF
many	TRBV20-1	-	TRBJ2-2	TGCAGTGCTAGGGGGACTTCCTACACCGGGGAGCTGTTTTTT	CSARGTSYTGELFF
many	TRBV2	TRBD2	TRBJ2-5	TGTGCCAGCAAGCGGGAGAATCGAGAGACCCAGTACTTC	CASKRENRETQYF
-	TRBV30	-	TRBJ1-1	TGTGCCTGGGAGGGCGCGGCTGAAGCTTTCTTT	CAWEGAAEAFF
-	TRBV28	-	TRBJ2-2	TGTGCCAGCAGTTCTCAGGGGCCCGATTACACCGGGGAGCTGTTTTTT	CASSSQGPDYTGELFF
-	TRBV15	TRBD1	TRBJ2-4	TGTGCCACCACGGCACAGGGGGCGGATTTGGGCAAAAACATTCAGTACTTC	CATTAQGADLGKNIQYF
-	TRBV20-1	TRBD1	TRBJ1-1	TGCAGTGCTAGACGGACAGGGGGCACTGAAGCTTTCTTT	CSARRTGGTEAFF
-	TRBV28	-	TRBJ2-2	TGTGCCAGCTTTAAAAGACGGGGGCTAACCGGGGAGCTGTTTTTT	CASFKRRGLTGELFF
-	TRBV27	-	TRBJ2-7	TGTGCCAGCAGTTTATATAGCGGAGCCCCCCGACGGCAGTACTTC	CASSLYSGAPRRQYF
-	TRBV6-5	TRBD2	TRBJ2-2	TGTGCCAGCAGTTACAGGGCGGGAGAGACCGGGGAGCTGTTTTTT	CASSYRAGETGELFF
-	TRBV20-1	TRBD2	TRBJ2-1	TGCAGTGCTAGAGATACTAGCGGGAGGAATGAGCAGTTCTTC	CSARDTSGRNEQFF
few	TRBV6-5	TRBD1	TRBJ1-2	TGTGCCAGCAGTTCCCGGGACAGGGGGCCGCTAGCTGGCTACACCTTC	CASSSRDRGPLAGYTF
-	TRBV19	-	TRBJ2-1	TGTGCCAGTAGTATTGCAGGCAGCTACTACAATGAGCAGTTCTTC	CASSIAGSYYNEQFF
few	TRBV20-1	-	TRBJ2-3	TGCAGTGCGGAGGGATCAGGGCGGGCAGATACGCAGTATTTT	CSAEGSGRADTQYF